This T cell receptor beta chain was recorded in a study of blood T cell repertoires in COVID-19. Study as a whole: Both acute and convalescent COVID-19 samples were obtained from the United States, Italy and Spain. PBMCs, B-cell-depleted T cells, or T cells were the source of the cDNA or gDNA that made up the material.

In the authors' methods: Amplifying reference gene primers gave estimates of nucleated cell counts. Assay: immunoSEQ multiplex PCR; the TCRdb copy retains only in-frame clones and omits some. V, J and clone size were drawn from that table, and D and trimming were deduced from the DNA. The profile shows roughly 63,000 clones, approximately 91% of them singletons. Germline V lookup: CDR1 SGHAT, CDR2 FQNNGV. The V end lost 5 bases, the J end lost 3 bases, and 13 bases lay between the germline ends. This CDR3 spans 14 amino acids. The V gene is TRBV11-2, the J gene TRBJ2-5, with D possibly matching TRBD2 (5 bases). Sequences were obtained from peripheral blood. The clonotype originates from a woman between 45 and 65 years old with active or convalescent COVID-19. The CDR3 DNA follows: TGTGCCAGCAGCGGGTCGAGGGCCAAAGAGACCCAGTACTTC. This gives the protein CASSGSRAKETQYF.